This TCR beta chain originates from a study of blood T cells in healthy people across ages. This clonotype was recorded a few times. Its specificity is unknown. V was pared by 6 bases and J by 4 bases, with 9 bases of the junction left unmatched. The CDR3 has 17 amino acids. Germline loops: CDR1 SEHNR, CDR2 FQNEAQ (reference sequence). Together with a sample-barcoded 5' primer, a J-beta primer mix was included in a second PCR lasting about 7 to 12 cycles. Tags on each cDNA molecule came from a template-switch adaptor with 12 random nucleotides. TCRdb re-called the 5' RACE reads through MiXCR, storing one row per CDR3 protein. The table records some 730,000 distinct CDR3 sequences, about 20% of them present only once. Overall study results and limits: Diversity estimated from one million T cells was considered an underestimate. Per-million-T-cell TCR beta diversity fell roughly linearly with age. Both higher diversity and more naive CD4+ cells marked long-lived donors when set against aged donors.

V gene TRBV7-9 combines with J gene TRBJ2-6; TRBD1 matches at 10 bases. The receptor was derived from a man between 65 and 85 years old in good health. The sequenced sample was blood. DNA of the CDR3: TGTGCCAGCAGATCCGGGACAGGGGAATCCGGGGCCAACGTCCTGACTTTC. As protein: CASRSGTGESGANVLTF.